The sequence of this TCR beta chain was determined in a study of shared clonotypes between healthy human individuals. Several immunoSEQ plates held equal portions of the genomic DNA taken from each subset. Roughly 27,000 T cell genomes, or roughly 180 ng DNA, went into the sorted-subset replicate PCRs. TCRdb's table, derived via immunoSEQ multiplex PCR, lists solely in-frame clones and lacks some. The sample carries around 980,000 clones, about 84% recorded once. Germline CDR1 and CDR2: MNHEY and SVGAGI. Trimming shortened V by 2 bases and J by 8 bases, and 15 bases separated the two germline ends. The length of the CDR3 is 14 residues.

Sequenced: memory CD4+ T cells from PBMCs. Subset noted: CD45RA-negative fraction. The TCR originated in a man between 18 and 35 years old in good health. Some clones in this sample may be carry-over from other donors' samples. V usage is TRBV6-5 and J usage is TRBJ1-2, with a possible D match to TRBD1 (5 bases). In DNA form, the CDR3 reads TGTGCCAGCAGTTACGTCGGGGGTTATGAGGGCTACACCTTC. Protein sequence: CASSYVGGYEGYTF.